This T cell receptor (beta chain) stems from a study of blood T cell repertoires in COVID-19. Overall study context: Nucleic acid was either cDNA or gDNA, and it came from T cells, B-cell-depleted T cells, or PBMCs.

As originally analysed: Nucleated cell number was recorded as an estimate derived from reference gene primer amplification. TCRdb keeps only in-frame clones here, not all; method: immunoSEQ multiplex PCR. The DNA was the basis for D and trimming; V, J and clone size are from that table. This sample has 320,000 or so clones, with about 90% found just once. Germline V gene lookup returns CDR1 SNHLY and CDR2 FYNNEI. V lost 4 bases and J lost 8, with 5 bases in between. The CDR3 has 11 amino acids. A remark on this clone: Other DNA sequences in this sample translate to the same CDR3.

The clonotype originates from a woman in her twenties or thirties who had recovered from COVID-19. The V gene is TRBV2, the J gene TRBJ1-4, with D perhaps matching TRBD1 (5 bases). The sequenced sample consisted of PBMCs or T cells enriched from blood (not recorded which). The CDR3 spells CASSAGEKLFF. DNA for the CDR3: TGTGCCAGCAGTGCAGGGGAAAAACTGTTTTTT.